The 23 T cell receptor beta chains presented below share a single source sample, sequenced in a study of T-cell reconstitution after alpha-beta-depleted transplantation in children. Unique molecular identifiers were incorporated when the TCRbeta library was constructed. TCRdb reprocessed the PCR reads via MiXCR and lists one record per CDR3 protein. Of 200,000 to 250,000 distinct CDR3 sequences in the sample, about 9.5% were seen once. This sample comprised PBMCs from the stem cell graft donor, obtained from the stem cell graft. Receptors originate from a human donor who donated a stem cell graft to a child with acute lymphoblastic leukemia.

The chain couples TRBV11-2 to TRBJ2-1, with 15 bases matching TRBD2. The junction had 11 bases not matched to a gene; V was cut back by 1 base and J by 7 bases. Germline V CDR1 and CDR2: SGHAT, FQNNGV. The CDR3 spans 19 residues. The CDR3 DNA sequence: TGTGCCAGCAGCTTAGTACCCGGGACTAGCGGGGGGACAATAAATGAGCAGTTCTTC. Amino acid sequence: CASSLVPGTSGGTINEQFF.

This clonotype was seen ten or more times. The chain employs TRBV9 and TRBJ2-7, with a tentative D call TRBD1 (5 bases). The CDR3 covers 15 residues. Germline V gives CDR1 SGDLS, CDR2 YYNGEE. V lost 2 bases and J lost 4, with 16 bases in between. This CDR3 reads CASSVDFGRGYEQYF. CDR3 bases: TGTGCCAGCAGCGTGGATTTTGGTAGGGGTTACGAGCAGTACTTC.

This clonotype was seen ten or more times. This chain joins TRBV4-2 and TRBJ1-2; D not resolved. V gave up 4 bases and J gave up 8 bases, with 17 bases separating them. The CDR3 runs to 14 residues. Per germline, CDR1 LGHNA and CDR2 YNFKEQ. CDR3 coding DNA: TGTGCCAGCAGCCGATTGGGAACTGACACCGGCTACACCTTC. Translation: CASSRLGTDTGYTF.

The chain recombines TRBV7-8 with TRBJ2-7; the D gene could be TRBD1 or TRBD2 (5 bases each). Germline assignment: CDR1 SGHVS and CDR2 FQNEAQ. The CDR3 runs to 15 residues. Trimming took off 5 bases at V and 1 base at J, with 15 bases between the two ends. The CDR3 sequence: CASSRSGTASYEQYF. In nucleotides, the CDR3 is TGTGCCAGCAGCCGATCCGGGACGGCGTCCTACGAGCAGTACTTC.

This clonotype was detected many times. The rearrangement uses TRBV5-1 and TRBJ2-1; D might be TRBD1 (6 bases). Between the trimmed V and J ends, which lost 9 bases and 8 bases, there was a span of 21 bases. The CDR3 spans 14 residues. Germline CDR1 reads SGHRS; CDR2 reads YFSETQ. The CDR3 coding sequence is TGCGCCACCTCGATGGGAACAGGGATGGATGAGCAGTTCTTC. This codes for CATSMGTGMDEQFF. The entire variable domain, with the rest obtained from reference TRBV5-1 and TRBJ2-1, is as follows: KAGVTQTPRYLIKTRGQQVTLSCSPISGHRSVSWYQQTPGQGLQFLFEYFSETQRNKGNFPGRFSGRQFSNSRSEMNVSTLELGDSALYLCATSMGTGMDEQFFGPGTRLTVL.

There are many counts of this clonotype. This chain connects TRBV6-5 to TRBJ2-7; D is unresolved. CDR1 MNHEY and CDR2 SVGAGI come from the germline V gene. Trimming stripped 7 bases from V and 2 bases from J, with 9 bases between. This CDR3 is 12 amino acids long. The CDR3, as DNA: TGTGCCAGCAAGGGTAGCACCTACGAGCAGTACTTC. This gives the protein CASKGSTYEQYF.

At least ten counts were recorded for this clonotype. The chain's CDR3 is CATSRDWRTGGSELFF. The CDR3 nucleotides read TGTGCCACCAGCAGAGATTGGAGGACAGGGGGCTCGGAACTGTTTTTT. The V call is TRBV15, the J call TRBJ1-4, with TRBD1 identical over 11 bases. Germline loops: CDR1 LNHNV, CDR2 YYDKDF (reference sequence). This CDR3 region has 16 residues. Trimming removed 0 bases from V and 12 bases from J; junction bases left unmatched: 9.

On this clonotype: It is unclear where the CDR3 begins or ends on the DNA, so no DNA is shown, and the CDR3 is as TCRdb lists it. This chain links TRBV7-5 with TRBJ1-1. TRBV7-5 corresponds to a pseudogene. Counting both end residues, the CDR3 totals 17 amino acids. The chain's CDR3 is CISVSEARQVQNTEAFF.

This clonotype was seen at least ten times. The rearrangement joins TRBV5-1 to TRBJ1-2; no definite D call. Germline lookup yields CDR1 SGHRS and CDR2 YFSETQ. CDR3 length equals 13 residues. Trimming shortened V by 0 bases and J by 8 bases, and 11 bases separated the two germline ends. The CDR3 reads CASSLVQELGYTF. For the CDR3, the DNA is TGCGCCAGCAGCTTGGTTCAGGAATTGGGCTACACCTTC.

V usage is TRBV27 and J usage is TRBJ1-6; unclear D gene. Germline CDR1 reads MNHEY; CDR2 reads SMNVEV (reference sequence). Trimming removed 7 bases from V and 3 bases from J, with 10 bases in between. This CDR3 has 14 amino acids. The CDR3 region has the DNA TGTGCCAGCACCGCAGGTCGCTATAATTCACCCCTCCACTTT. Protein: CASTAGRYNSPLHF.

The sample holds many counts of this clonotype. The chain joins TRBV12-3 or TRBV12-4 to TRBJ2-3; 9 bases map to TRBD1. J lost 14 bases, V lost 0 bases, and 6 bases had no gene match. This CDR3 is built from 13 residues. CDR3 coding DNA: TGTGCCAGCAGTTTAGCGCCCGGACAGGGGCGGTATTTT. It yields the protein CASSLAPGQGRYF.

This clonotype was recorded a few times. V gene TRBV20-1 combines with J gene TRBJ2-3; 7 bases are shared with TRBD2. Looked up from germline, CDR1 is DFQATT and CDR2 is SNEGSKA (reference sequence). V was clipped by 0 bases and J by 0 bases; unmatched bases: 3. The CDR3 spans 15 residues. Written as DNA, the CDR3 is TGCAGTGCTAGAGAGTGGGGGGGGAGCACAGATACGCAGTATTTT. Residues: CSAREWGGSTDTQYF.

This clonotype was recorded a few times. The gene calls are TRBV20-1 and TRBJ2-5; 9 nucleotides match TRBD1. This CDR3 has 17 amino acids. The V gene's germline CDR1 is DFQATT and CDR2 SNEGSKA (reference sequence). With V trimmed by 2 bases and J by 5 bases, 15 bases remained unmatched. The CDR3 loop reads CSARPLPGQGPGETQYF. In DNA form, the CDR3 reads TGCAGTGCTAGACCCCTCCCGGGACAGGGACCCGGTGAGACCCAGTACTTC.

The V gene is TRBV12-3 or TRBV12-4, the J gene TRBJ1-4, with 9 bases identical to TRBD1. V lost 5 bases and J lost 3; bases outside the gene matches: 19. The length of the CDR3 is 20 residues. CDR3 in DNA: TGTGCCAGCAGTCGAGAGGGGGACAGGGAAAACCTAACCCCTAATGAAAAACTGTTTTTT. It translates to CASSREGDRENLTPNEKLFF.

This clonotype has at least ten counts. The chain combines TRBV29-1 with TRBJ2-1; weak D call: TRBD1 (6 bases). Trimming shortened V by 5 bases and J by 0 bases, and 14 bases separated the two germline ends. The germline V gene has CDR1 SQVTM and CDR2 ANQGSEA. The CDR3 extends over 15 amino acids. CDR3 amino acids: CSVQRGTSSYNEQFF. The CDR3 DNA reads as TGCAGCGTTCAAAGGGGGACAAGCTCCTACAATGAGCAGTTCTTC.

This clonotype was seen more than once but under ten times. V and J are TRBV5-1 and TRBJ1-1; tentatively, D is TRBD1 (6 bases). CDR3 length: 14 amino acids. V lost 0 bases to trimming and J lost 5 bases, with 11 bases between them. CDR1 and CDR2 from the germline V gene are SGHRS and YFSETQ. The CDR3: CASSLGVGATEAFF. CDR3 in DNA: TGCGCCAGCAGCTTGGGAGTGGGGGCAACTGAAGCTTTCTTT.

The rearrangement uses TRBV18 and TRBJ2-7, with 11 bases matching TRBD1. The CDR3 sequence is 15 residues long. The junction had 1 base not matched to a gene; V was cut back by 0 bases and J by 3 bases. The germline V gene has CDR1 KGHSH and CDR2 LQKENI. CDR3 nucleotide sequence: TGTGCCAGCTCACCACCGGGACAGGGGGACTACGAGCAGTACTTC. Translated: CASSPPGQGDYEQYF. The full variable domain, completed using reference TRBV18 and TRBJ2-7, is NAGVMQNPRHLVRRRGQEARLRCSPMKGHSHVYWYRQLPEEGLKFMVYLQKENIIDESGMPKERFSAEFPKEGPSILRIQQVVRGDSAAYFCASSPPGQGDYEQYFGPGTRLTVT.

The chain has TRBV4-2 and TRBJ2-2; TRBD1 matches at 10 bases. The CDR3 extends over 15 amino acids. Germline CDR1 is LGHNA and CDR2 is YNFKEQ. Trimming at V came to 4 bases and at J to 8 bases, leaving 7 bases not matched to a gene. The chain's CDR3 is CASSLKGQGSGELFF. CDR3 sequence (DNA): TGTGCCAGCAGCCTAAAGGGACAGGGGAGTGGGGAGCTGTTTTTT.

A few counts support this clonotype. The genes are TRBV25-1 and TRBJ1-1; D may be TRBD1 (6 bases). Trimming stripped 7 bases from V and 0 bases from J, with 15 bases between. Germline assignment: CDR1 MGHDK and CDR2 SYGVNS. CDR3 size: 15 residues. The CDR3 loop is CASTKGGGVNTEAFF. CDR3 sequence (DNA): TGTGCCAGCACCAAGGGAGGGGGGGTGAACACTGAAGCTTTCTTT.

The chain joins TRBV20-1 to TRBJ2-5; possibly TRBD2 for D (6 bases). Per germline, CDR1 DFQATT and CDR2 SNEGSKA (reference sequence). CDR3 length: 12 residues. The V end was cut by 2 bases, the J end by 5 bases, with 9 bases between. The CDR3 here is CSARQSGETQYF. Here the CDR3 DNA reads TGCAGTGCTAGACAGAGCGGGGAGACCCAGTACTTC.

This clonotype was recorded many times. This chain uses TRBV5-1 with TRBJ2-4; TRBD2 aligns across 10 bases. This CDR3 spans 15 amino acids. With V trimmed by 4 bases and J by 10 bases, 11 bases remained unmatched. The germline V gene has CDR1 SGHRS and CDR2 YFSETQ. Here the CDR3 reads CASSPDSSGGSIQYF. The CDR3 DNA reads TGCGCCAGCAGCCCCGATTCTAGCGGGGGTAGTATTCAGTACTTC.

The gene calls are TRBV6-6 and TRBJ2-5; unclear D gene. The germline V gene has CDR1 MNHNY and CDR2 SVGAGI (reference sequence). The V gene lost 6 bases and the J gene lost 6 bases, with 14 bases spanning the gap. The length of the CDR3 is 13 residues. As DNA, the CDR3 is TGTGCCAGCAGACCTTTGGAAAAGAAGACCCAGTACTTC. It translates to CASRPLEKKTQYF.

V usage is TRBV10-3 and J usage is TRBJ2-1, with 11 bases aligning to TRBD2. In germline, CDR1 is ENHRY, CDR2 SYGVKD. The CDR3 contains 16 residues. Losses at the gene ends were 7 bases for V and 0 bases for J; bases not matched to a gene: 5. This CDR3 is CAITASGGSSYNEQFF. DNA of the CDR3: TGTGCCATCACTGCTAGCGGGGGGAGCTCCTACAATGAGCAGTTCTTC.